These 24 T cell receptor beta chains originate from one sample sequenced in a study of CD8 T cells in ankylosing spondylitis. Study-level points and caveats: Blood from ankylosing spondylitis patients appeared to carry a characteristic eight-variant TCR beta motif.

TCRdb recomputed calls from the 5' RACE reads with MiXCR, one row per CDR3 protein. The sample has 350,000 to 450,000 distinct CDR3 sequences; more than 25% are singletons. What these receptors recognize is not known. Sequencing used blood, either unsorted or a sorted T cell fraction (not recorded which). The source is a male donor with ankylosing spondylitis.

For the CDR3, the DNA is TGCAGTGCTAGTCCCGGGGGGCCGCAGGCCCAGTACTTC. It translates to CSASPGGPQAQYF. V usage is TRBV20-1 and J usage is TRBJ2-5; tentative D call: TRBD2 (7 bases). V was trimmed by 3 bases and J by 9 bases, leaving 17 bases between them. Germline V gives CDR1 DFQATT, CDR2 SNEGSKA (reference sequence). This CDR3 comprises 13 residues.

This clonotype was seen a handful of times. V and J are TRBV12-3 or TRBV12-4 and TRBJ2-5; D gene ambiguous. The CDR3 loop spans 15 amino acids. The germline V and J ends were trimmed by 1 base and 10 bases, with 19 bases remaining between them. In DNA form, the CDR3 reads TGTGCCAGCAGTTTAGAGGCGACAACTTTTGGAGACCAGTACTTC. Protein: CASSLEATTFGDQYF.

The genes are TRBV20-1 and TRBJ2-6; 10 positions agree with TRBD1. The CDR3 runs to 17 residues. The J segment lost 0 bases and the V segment lost 3 bases, leaving 5 bases of the junction unmatched. Looked up from germline, CDR1 is DFQATT and CDR2 is SNEGSKA (reference sequence). Here the CDR3 DNA reads TGCAGTGCTAGCAGACAGGGGGCCAACTCTGGGGCCAACGTCCTGACTTTC. It is translated as CSASRQGANSGANVLTF.

The chain carries TRBV5-1 and TRBJ1-1, with a weak D call TRBD1 (5 bases). Between the trimmed V and J ends, which lost 5 bases and 1 base, there was a span of 12 bases. The CDR3 runs 14 residues. From germline, CDR1 is SGHRS and CDR2 YFSETQ. The CDR3 here is CASRVGRSNTEAFF. CDR3 sequence (DNA): TGCGCCAGCAGGGTGGGGCGGTCGAACACTGAAGCTTTCTTT. The variable domain in full, completed from reference TRBV5-1 and TRBJ1-1, reads KAGVTQTPRYLIKTRGQQVTLSCSPISGHRSVSWYQQTPGQGLQFLFEYFSETQRNKGNFPGRFSGRQFSNSRSEMNVSTLELGDSALYLCASRVGRSNTEAFFGQGTRLTVV.

This clonotype has more than one count but fewer than ten. The chain has TRBV20-1 and TRBJ2-7; D not certain. V lost 4 bases and J lost 3, with 7 bases in between. Germline V CDR1 and CDR2: DFQATT, SNEGSKA (reference sequence). CDR3 size: 11 residues. The CDR3 DNA sequence: TGCAGTGCTACCGGGTTCTACGAGCAGTACTTC. Translated: CSATGFYEQYF.

This clonotype was seen more than once but under ten times. The CDR3 region has the DNA TGTGCCAGCAGCCTAAGAGCGGGCCCTCAAGAGACCCAGTACTTC. Residues: CASSLRAGPQETQYF. The chain uses TRBV7-2 and TRBJ2-5, with D possibly being TRBD2 (6 bases). V was pared by 5 bases and J by 2 bases, with 15 bases between. CDR1 and CDR2 (germline): SGHTA, FQGNSA. There are 15 residues in the CDR3.

This chain joins TRBV29-1 and TRBJ2-1; TRBD1 aligns across 9 bases. Germline V gene data show CDR1 as SQVTM and CDR2 as ANQGSEA. The CDR3 covers 11 residues. V trimming: 7 bases; J trimming: 6 bases; junction bases outside the gene matches: 1. The CDR3, as DNA: TGCAGCGGGGACAGGGTCAATGAGCAGTTCTTC. This gives the protein CSGDRVNEQFF.

This clonotype was seen only a few times. The J gene is TRBJ1-1, the V gene TRBV30; no reliable D call. Germline V gives CDR1 GTSNPN, CDR2 SVGIG (reference sequence). With 0 bases removed from V and 1 base from J, the gap between germline ends came to 6 bases. This CDR3 has 13 residues. The CDR3 DNA reads as TGTGCCTGGAGTGTTCGAGCGAACACTGAAGCTTTCTTT. It encodes CAWSVRANTEAFF. Filled out from reference TRBV30 and TRBJ1-1, the complete variable domain reads SQTIHQWPATLVQPVGSPLSLECTVEGTSNPNLYWYRQAAGRGLQLLFYSVGIGQISSEVPQNLSASRPQDRQFILSSKKLLLSDSGFYLCAWSVRANTEAFFGQGTRLTVV.

This rearrangement joins TRBV7-9 to TRBJ2-7; D remains unclear. V was shortened by 9 bases and J by 1 base, with 7 bases between the two germline ends. The V gene's germline CDR1 is SEHNR and CDR2 FQNEAQ (reference sequence). The CDR3 extends over 11 amino acids. The DNA for the CDR3 is TGTGCCAGTACGCAGTCCTACGAGCAGTACTTC. As protein: CASTQSYEQYF. Full variable domain (remainder filled in from reference TRBV7-9 and TRBJ2-7): DTGVSQNPRHKITKRGQNVTFRCDPISEHNRLYWYRQTLGQGPEFLTYFQNEAQLEKSRLLSDRFSAERPKGSFSTLEIQRTEQGDSAMYLCASTQSYEQYFGPGTRLTVT.

This clonotype appeared a few times. This chain connects TRBV3-1 to TRBJ2-5; D might be TRBD1 (6 bases). Germline CDR1 LGHDT, CDR2 YNNKEL (reference sequence). This CDR3 contains 14 residues. V lost 5 bases and J 2 bases, leaving 12 bases between the germline ends. The CDR3 is CASSLLGGQETQYF. In DNA, the CDR3 is TGTGCCAGCAGCTTGCTAGGGGGTCAAGAGACCCAGTACTTC.

Here the CDR3 reads CASSRTSDNEQFF. CDR3 nucleotides: TGTGCCAGCAGCCGGACGTCGGACAATGAGCAGTTCTTC. The chain couples TRBV3-1 to TRBJ2-1; D is undetermined. Per the germline V gene, CDR1 is LGHDT and CDR2 is YNNKEL (reference sequence). The V gene lost 4 bases and the J gene lost 5 bases, with 9 bases spanning the gap. The CDR3 has 13 amino acids.

This rearrangement joins TRBV3-1 to TRBJ2-1; 7 bases match TRBD2. The CDR3 covers 16 residues. Germline-derived CDR1 and CDR2 are LGHDT and YNNKEL (reference sequence). J gave up 5 bases and V 4 bases, and 11 bases lay outside the gene matches. CDR3 residues: CASSPVAGVLDNEQFF. The CDR3 DNA reads TGTGCCAGCAGCCCGGTGGCGGGAGTATTGGACAATGAGCAGTTCTTC.

V and J are TRBV20-1 and TRBJ1-1; a possible D gene is TRBD1 (5 bases). This CDR3 is built from 14 residues. Germline lookup yields CDR1 DFQATT and CDR2 SNEGSKA (reference sequence). Trimming cost V 4 bases and J 4 bases, with 16 bases left between them. The CDR3 here is CSATRWSGGTEAFF. Here the CDR3 DNA reads TGCAGTGCTACTAGGTGGAGCGGGGGCACTGAAGCTTTCTTT.

This clonotype was found a few times. This rearrangement joins TRBV5-1 to TRBJ2-7; no reliable D call. V was shortened by 1 base and J by 2 bases, with 4 bases between the two germline ends. Germline V lookup: CDR1 SGHRS, CDR2 YFSETQ. The CDR3 loop spans 12 amino acids. This CDR3 is CASSLTAYEQYF. The DNA of the CDR3 is TGCGCCAGCAGCTTGACAGCCTACGAGCAGTACTTC.

This clonotype was observed a few times. The CDR3 DNA reads TGTGCCAGTAGCCAAGGCGCAGGTTGGACCTACGAGCAGTACGTC. It is translated as CASSQGAGWTYEQYV. The V and J genes are TRBV19 and TRBJ2-7; D unclear. V was cut by 6 bases and J by 2 bases, with 17 bases left in between. Germline-derived CDR1 and CDR2 are LNHDA and SQIVND (reference sequence). The CDR3 loop spans 15 amino acids.

V gene TRBV7-6 combines with J gene TRBJ1-6; a weak D match, TRBD1 (5 bases). The CDR3 covers 14 residues. Germline CDR1 SGHVS, CDR2 FNYEAQ. V lost 3 bases, J lost 7 bases, and 10 bases lay in between. CDR3 amino acids: CASSLARENSPLHF. DNA for the CDR3: TGTGCCAGCAGCTTGGCCAGGGAAAATTCACCCCTCCACTTT.

This clonotype showed up many times. Here the CDR3 reads CASSLRAGTLHF. Written as DNA, the CDR3 is TGTGCCAGCAGTTTGAGGGCTGGGACCCTCCACTTT. The chain couples TRBV27 to TRBJ1-6; no reliable D call. Trimming shortened V by 3 bases and J by 14 bases, and 11 bases separated the two germline ends. Germline lookup yields CDR1 MNHEY and CDR2 SMNVEV (reference sequence). CDR3 length equals 12 residues.

This CDR3 reads CASGPVQPQHF. The CDR3 DNA reads TGTGCCAGTGGCCCGGTGCAGCCCCAGCATTTT. V and J are TRBV6-1 and TRBJ1-5; no clear D gene. Germline CDR1 MNHNS, CDR2 SASEGT. V lost 9 bases and J lost 7, with 10 bases in between. There are 11 residues in the CDR3.

The chain joins TRBV12-3 or TRBV12-4 to TRBJ2-3; D perhaps matches TRBD2 (5 bases). V lost 5 bases, J lost 1 base, and 16 bases lay in between. The CDR3 has 16 residues. The CDR3 sequence is CASSPHGGRGTDTQYF. CDR3 DNA sequence: TGTGCCAGCAGTCCCCACGGTGGGAGAGGCACAGATACGCAGTATTTT.

This clonotype was detected a few times. J is TRBJ2-1 and V is TRBV4-2; 11 bases agree with TRBD2. Germline CDR1 is LGHNA and CDR2 is YNFKEQ. This CDR3 contains 17 residues. The V gene end was trimmed by 0 bases and the J gene end by 4 bases; junction bases not matched to a gene: 5. CDR3 sequence: CASSQDRTSGGYNEQFF. CDR3 nucleotides: TGTGCCAGCAGCCAAGATCGCACTAGCGGGGGTTACAATGAGCAGTTCTTC.

The chain links TRBV4-1 to TRBJ1-1, with D possibly being TRBD1 (5 bases). This CDR3 region has 16 residues. The V and J ends lost 0 bases and 1 base respectively, with 12 bases between them. CDR1 is MGHRA, CDR2 YSYEKL, per germline. The DNA for the CDR3 is TGCGCCAGCAGCCAAGACCCCCGGGGGGGGAACACTGAAGCTTTCTTT. Encoded protein: CASSQDPRGGNTEAFF.

This clonotype has just a few counts. The chain links TRBV7-2 to TRBJ1-5; no definite D call. The CDR3 extends over 13 amino acids. V was pared by 3 bases and J by 3 bases, with 6 bases between. Germline V gene lookup returns CDR1 SGHTA and CDR2 FQGNSA. This CDR3 reads CASSFWSNQPQHF. The DNA for the CDR3 is TGTGCCAGCAGCTTTTGGTCCAATCAGCCCCAGCATTTT.

The rearrangement joins TRBV20-1 to TRBJ1-1; 7 bases align to TRBD1. Germline V gene sequence: CDR1 DFQATT, CDR2 SNEGSKA (reference sequence). The CDR3 covers 13 residues. The junction had 9 bases not matched to a gene; V was cut back by 1 base and J by 10 bases. CDR3 sequence reads: CSARGEGAWLAFF. In nucleotides, the CDR3 is TGCAGTGCTAGAGGAGAGGGGGCATGGTTAGCTTTCTTT.

The chain links TRBV20-1 to TRBJ2-5; 7 nucleotides agree with TRBD2. With 8 bases clipped from V and 2 bases from J, the junction kept 8 bases outside the gene matches. CDR1 is DFQATT, CDR2 SNEGSKA, per germline (reference sequence). The CDR3 is made up of 13 amino acids. The CDR3 bases are TGCAGTCCTCTAGCGGCCCAACAAGAGACCCAGTACTTC. This translates into CSPLAAQQETQYF.